The clone carrying this TCR beta chain has more than one count but fewer than ten. Germline V CDR1 and CDR2: SGHNT, YENEEA. The CDR3 is made up of 14 amino acids. V shed 4 bases and J 4 bases; nucleotides not matched to a gene: 4. It was RNA transcripts that yielded the amplified TCR beta CDR3 regions. The HTBI primer set was used in a first-round RT-PCR of the TCR CDR3. In TCRdb, the multiplex PCR reads were re-called with MiXCR into one record per CDR3 protein. Among 500,000 to 750,000 distinct CDR3 sequences listed, around 42% were seen once. The sample belongs to a study of T cells in Graves' hyperthyroidism and ophthalmopathy.

The chain links TRBV11-3 to TRBJ2-7; 10 bases agree with TRBD2. The sample consisted of peripheral blood or thyroid tissue (not recorded which). This receptor was identified in a woman younger than 30 with Graves' hyperthyroidism. The CDR3 DNA reads TGTGCCAGCAGCTCCCGGACTAGCGGTTACGAGCAGTACTTC. Its protein product is CASSSRTSGYEQYF.